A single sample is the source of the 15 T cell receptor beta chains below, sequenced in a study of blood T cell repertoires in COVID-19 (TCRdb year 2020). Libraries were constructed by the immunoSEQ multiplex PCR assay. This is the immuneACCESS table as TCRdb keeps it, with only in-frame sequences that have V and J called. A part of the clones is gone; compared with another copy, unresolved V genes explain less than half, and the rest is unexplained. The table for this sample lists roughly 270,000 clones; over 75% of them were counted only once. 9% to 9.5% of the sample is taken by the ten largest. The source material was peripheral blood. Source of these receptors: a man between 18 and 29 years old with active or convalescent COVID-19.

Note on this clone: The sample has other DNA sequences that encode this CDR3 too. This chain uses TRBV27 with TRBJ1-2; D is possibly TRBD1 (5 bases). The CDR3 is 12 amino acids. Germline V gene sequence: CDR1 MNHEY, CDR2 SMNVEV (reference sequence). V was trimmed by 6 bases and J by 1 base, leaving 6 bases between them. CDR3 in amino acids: CASRQGNYGYTF. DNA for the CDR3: TGTGCCAGCAGGCAGGGTAACTATGGCTACACCTTC.

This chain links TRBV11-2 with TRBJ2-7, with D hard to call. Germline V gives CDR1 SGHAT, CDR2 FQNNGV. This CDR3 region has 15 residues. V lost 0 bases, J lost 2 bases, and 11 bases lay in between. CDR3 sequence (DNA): TGTGCCAGCAGCTTAGATTGGGCAGCAACCTACGAGCAGTACTTC. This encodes CASSLDWAATYEQYF.

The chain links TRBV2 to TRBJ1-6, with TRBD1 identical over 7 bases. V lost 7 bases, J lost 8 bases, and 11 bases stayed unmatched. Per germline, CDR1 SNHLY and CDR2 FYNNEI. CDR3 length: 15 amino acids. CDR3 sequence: CASNKTGLLDSPLHF. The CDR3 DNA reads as TGTGCCAGCAATAAGACAGGGTTGTTGGATTCACCCCTCCACTTT.

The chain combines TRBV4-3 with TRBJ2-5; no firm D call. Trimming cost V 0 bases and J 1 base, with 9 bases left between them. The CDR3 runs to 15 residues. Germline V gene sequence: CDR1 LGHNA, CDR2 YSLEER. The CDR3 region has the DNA TGCGCCAGCAGCCAAGATCTCGGTAGCCAAGAGACCCAGTACTTC. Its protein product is CASSQDLGSQETQYF.

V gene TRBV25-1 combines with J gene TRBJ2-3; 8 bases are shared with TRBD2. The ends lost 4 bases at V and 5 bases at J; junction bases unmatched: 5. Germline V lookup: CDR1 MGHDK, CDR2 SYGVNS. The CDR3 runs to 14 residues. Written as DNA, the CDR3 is TGTGCCAGCAGTGTCGGGGGGGGCAGAGATACGCAGTATTTT. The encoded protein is CASSVGGGRDTQYF.

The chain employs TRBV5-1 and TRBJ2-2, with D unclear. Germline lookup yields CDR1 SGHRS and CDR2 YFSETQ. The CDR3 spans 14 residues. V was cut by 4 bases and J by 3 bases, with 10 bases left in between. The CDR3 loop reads CASSRLADTGELFF. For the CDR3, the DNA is TGCGCCAGCAGCCGGTTGGCGGACACCGGGGAGCTGTTTTTT.

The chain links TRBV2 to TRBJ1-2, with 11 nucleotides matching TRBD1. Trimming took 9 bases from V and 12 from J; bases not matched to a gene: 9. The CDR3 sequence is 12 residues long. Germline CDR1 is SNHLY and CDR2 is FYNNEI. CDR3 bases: TGTGCCAGAGGACAGGGGGCGAAGGTGAACACCTTC. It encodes CARGQGAKVNTF.

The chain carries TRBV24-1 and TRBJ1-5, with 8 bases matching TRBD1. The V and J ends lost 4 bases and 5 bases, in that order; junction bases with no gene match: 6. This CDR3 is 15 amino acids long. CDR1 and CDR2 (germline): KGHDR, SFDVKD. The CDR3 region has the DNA TGTGCCACCAGTGAAACCGACAGGGGCTATCAGCCCCAGCATTTT. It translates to CATSETDRGYQPQHF.

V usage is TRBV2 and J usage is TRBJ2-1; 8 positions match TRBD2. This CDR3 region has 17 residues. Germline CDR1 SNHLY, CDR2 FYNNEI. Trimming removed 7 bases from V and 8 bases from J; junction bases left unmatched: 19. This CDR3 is CASNGVGRGKVADEQFF. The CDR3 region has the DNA TGTGCCAGCAATGGAGTCGGGAGGGGAAAGGTCGCGGATGAGCAGTTCTTC.

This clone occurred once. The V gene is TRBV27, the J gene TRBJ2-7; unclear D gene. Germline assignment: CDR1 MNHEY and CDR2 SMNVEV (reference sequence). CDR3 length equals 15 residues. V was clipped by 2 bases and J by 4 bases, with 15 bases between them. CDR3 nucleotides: TGTGCCAGCAGTTTAGGGCAGGTAACCATATACGAGCAGTACTTC. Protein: CASSLGQVTIYEQYF.

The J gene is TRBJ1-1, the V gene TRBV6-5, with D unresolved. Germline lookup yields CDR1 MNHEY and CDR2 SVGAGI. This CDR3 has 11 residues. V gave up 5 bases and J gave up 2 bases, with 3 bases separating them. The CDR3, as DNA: TGTGCCAGCAGTACTAACACTGAAGCTTTCTTT. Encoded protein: CASSTNTEAFF.

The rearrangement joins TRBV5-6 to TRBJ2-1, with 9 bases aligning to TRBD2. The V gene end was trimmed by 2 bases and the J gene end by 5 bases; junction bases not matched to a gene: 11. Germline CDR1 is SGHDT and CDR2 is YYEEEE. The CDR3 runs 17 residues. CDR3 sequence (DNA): TGTGCCAGCAGCTTCTCCGGGAGCGGGGGGAAAAACAATGAGCAGTTCTTC. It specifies CASSFSGSGGKNNEQFF.

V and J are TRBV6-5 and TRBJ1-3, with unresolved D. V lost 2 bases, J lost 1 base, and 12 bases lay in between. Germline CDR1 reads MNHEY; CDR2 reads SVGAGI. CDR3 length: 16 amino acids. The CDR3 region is CASSYHSAGSGNTIYF. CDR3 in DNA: TGTGCCAGCAGTTACCACAGTGCAGGTTCTGGAAACACCATATATTTT.

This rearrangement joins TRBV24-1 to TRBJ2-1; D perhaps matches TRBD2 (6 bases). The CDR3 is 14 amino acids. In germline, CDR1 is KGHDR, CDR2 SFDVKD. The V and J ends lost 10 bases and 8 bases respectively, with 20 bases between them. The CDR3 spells CATNSGGARDEQFF. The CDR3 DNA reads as TGTGCCACAAACTCGGGCGGGGCCCGGGATGAGCAGTTCTTC.

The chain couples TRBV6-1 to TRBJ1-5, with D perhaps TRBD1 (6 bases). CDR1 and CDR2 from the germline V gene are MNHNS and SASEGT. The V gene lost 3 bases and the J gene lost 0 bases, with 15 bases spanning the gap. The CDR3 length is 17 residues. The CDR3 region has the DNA TGTGCCAGCAGTGACGGCAGGGGAAAATATAGCAATCAGCCCCAGCATTTT. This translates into CASSDGRGKYSNQPQHF.